These 17 T cell receptor beta chains were all obtained from the same sample, sequenced in a study of T cells in Graves' hyperthyroidism and ophthalmopathy. The investigators amplified TCR beta CDR3 regions from RNA transcripts. When the TCR CDR3 underwent first-round RT-PCR, the HTBI primer set was used. TCRdb reprocessed the multiplex PCR reads via MiXCR and lists one record per CDR3 protein. This sample yields a few hundred thousand distinct CDR3 sequences, of which around 21% are seen a single time; approximately 26% belongs to the top ten. The sample comprised blood. The receptor set was obtained from a man aged 18 to 29 with Graves' hyperthyroidism.

This clonotype was seen ten or more times. The rearrangement links TRBV6-1 to TRBJ1-1, with TRBD1 as a possible D gene (6 bases). In germline, CDR1 is MNHNS, CDR2 SASEGT. This CDR3 comprises 15 residues. Trimming took 2 bases from V and 6 from J, leaving 16 bases between them. CDR3 nucleotides: TGTGCCAGCAGTGAACAAGGGGGGCTTAGCGCTGAAGCTTTCTTT. Translating gives CASSEQGGLSAEAFF.

V gene TRBV12-3 or TRBV12-4 combines with J gene TRBJ1-1, with TRBD1 matching 7 bases. Germline trimming cut 1 base from V and 3 bases from J; bases unmatched to any gene: 11. The CDR3 spans 17 residues. CDR3 sequence: CASSLGAGGAYYTEAFF. The CDR3 DNA is TGTGCCAGCAGTTTAGGGGCAGGGGGTGCTTATTACACTGAAGCTTTCTTT.

This clonotype was recorded at least ten times. The gene calls are TRBV19 and TRBJ2-2; perhaps TRBD1 as D (5 bases). Germline V CDR1 and CDR2: LNHDA, SQIVND (reference sequence). The V gene lost 10 bases and the J gene lost 4 bases, with 16 bases spanning the gap. This CDR3 has 14 amino acids. In nucleotides, the CDR3 is TGTGCCACCCAGAAGGACACCTTCACCGGGGAGCTGTTTTTT. This codes for CATQKDTFTGELFF.

This clonotype was seen a handful of times. The chain is built from TRBV6-5 and TRBJ1-1, with unresolved D. The CDR3 consists of 14 residues. Germline CDR1 MNHEY, CDR2 SVGAGI. The V end was cut by 3 bases, the J end by 1 base, with 9 bases between. CDR3 DNA: TGTGCCAGCAGTTATTTTGGACCGAACACTGAAGCTTTCTTT. It translates to CASSYFGPNTEAFF.

The table lists this clonotype with a few counts. This chain links TRBV5-6 with TRBJ1-6; D gene ambiguous. V was trimmed by 4 bases and J by 8 bases, leaving 16 bases between them. Germline V CDR1 and CDR2: SGHDT, YYEEEE. This CDR3 region has 15 residues. Written as DNA, the CDR3 is TGTGCCAGCAGCGACCGACCGAGTAATGATTCACCCCTCCACTTT. Residues: CASSDRPSNDSPLHF.

This clonotype was counted at least ten times. The CDR3 sequence is CASSTLSEGETQYF. Written as DNA, the CDR3 is TGCGCCAGCAGCACGTTATCGGAGGGGGAGACCCAGTACTTC. The rearrangement links TRBV5-1 to TRBJ2-5; tentative D call: TRBD2 (6 bases). V lost 4 bases and J 5 bases, leaving 15 bases between the germline ends. Germline values: CDR1 SGHRS, CDR2 YFSETQ. The CDR3 is 14 residues long. Drawing the rest from reference TRBV5-1 and TRBJ2-5, the complete variable domain is KAGVTQTPRYLIKTRGQQVTLSCSPISGHRSVSWYQQTPGQGLQFLFEYFSETQRNKGNFPGRFSGRQFSNSRSEMNVSTLELGDSALYLCASSTLSEGETQYFGPGTRLLVL.

This clonotype has at least ten counts. Just one base apart from a much larger clone, this may be a read error. The chain is built from TRBV29-1 and TRBJ1-2; D gene unclear. CDR3 length: 13 residues. In germline, CDR1 is SQVTM, CDR2 ANQGSEA. Trimming stripped 2 bases from V and 4 bases from J, with 11 bases between. CDR3 sequence (DNA): TGCAGCGTTGAAAACGGGGAGAGCTATGGCTACACCTTC. Translating it yields CSVENGESYGYTF. The variable domain in full, completed from reference TRBV29-1 and TRBJ1-2, reads SAVISQKPSRDICQRGTSLTIQCQVDSQVTMMFWYRQQPGQSLTLIATANQGSEATYESGFVIDKFPISRPNLTFSTLTVSNMSPEDSSIYLCSVENGESYGYTFGSGTRLTVV.

The gene calls are TRBV7-2 and TRBJ1-2; D gene uncertain. Germline assignment: CDR1 SGHTA and CDR2 FQGNSA. This CDR3 is 14 amino acids long. Between the trimmed V and J ends, which lost 1 base and 5 bases, there was a span of 11 bases. CDR3 nucleotide sequence: TGTGCCAGCAGCTTAGATTTCGGGGATTATGGCTACACCTTC. Protein: CASSLDFGDYGYTF.

This clonotype was found a few times. This chain's CDR3 is CASRRGDSGDNSPLHF. The CDR3 bases are TGTGCCAGCAGGAGGGGGGACAGCGGCGATAATTCACCCCTCCACTTT. The rearrangement links TRBV6-1 to TRBJ1-6, with TRBD1 identical over 7 bases. V lost 6 bases to trimming and J lost 5 bases; unmatched junction nucleotides: 10. The germline V gene encodes CDR1 MNHNS and CDR2 SASEGT. This CDR3 has 16 residues.

This clonotype was counted a few times. V and J are TRBV20-1 and TRBJ2-2; the match to TRBD2 covers 8 bases. With 4 bases clipped from V and 4 bases from J, the junction kept 11 bases outside the gene matches. Germline lookup yields CDR1 DFQATT and CDR2 SNEGSKA (reference sequence). The CDR3 totals 16 residues. The CDR3 sequence is CSATRLGGGPTGELFF. In DNA form, the CDR3 reads TGCAGTGCTACGCGCCTGGGCGGGGGGCCCACCGGGGAGCTGTTTTTT.

The sample holds many counts of this clonotype. V and J are TRBV28 and TRBJ2-6; D is uncertain. Per the germline V gene, CDR1 is MDHEN and CDR2 is SYDVKM. The CDR3 consists of 17 residues. V lost 4 bases and J lost 0, with 13 bases in between. CDR3 sequence: CASSYTTVSSGANVLTF. The CDR3 region has the DNA TGTGCCAGCAGTTACACGACGGTCAGCTCTGGGGCCAACGTCCTGACTTTC.

This clonotype was found many times. The rearrangement links TRBV11-1 to TRBJ2-7, with D possibly matching TRBD1 (6 bases). Trimming left V 3 bases short and J 0 bases short, with 15 bases between. Germline lookup yields CDR1 SGHAT and CDR2 FQDESV (reference sequence). This CDR3 contains 16 residues. CDR3 DNA: TGTGCCAGCAGCTTTTCTGGGCAGGGGTCCTCCTACGAGCAGTACTTC. Residues: CASSFSGQGSSYEQYF.

This CDR3 is CASSVGVGRSEQYF. CDR3 DNA: TGTGCCAGCAGCGTAGGCGTGGGAAGGAGCGAGCAGTACTTC. The chain carries TRBV9 and TRBJ2-7; D is unresolved. The CDR3 runs to 14 residues. V was clipped by 0 bases and J by 6 bases, with 13 bases between them. Germline V CDR1 and CDR2: SGDLS, YYNGEE.

This clonotype was counted at least ten times. The V call is TRBV15, the J call TRBJ2-5; D may correspond to TRBD1 or TRBD2 (6 bases each). The CDR3 has 15 residues. Germline loops: CDR1 LNHNV, CDR2 YYDKDF (reference sequence). Trimming stripped 3 bases from V and 2 bases from J, with 13 bases between. This chain's CDR3 is CATSSRGGFQETQYF. The CDR3 bases are TGTGCCACCAGCAGCCGAGGGGGGTTTCAAGAGACCCAGTACTTC. Full variable domain (outside the CDR3, taken from reference TRBV15 and TRBJ2-5): DAMVIQNPRYQVTQFGKPVTLSCSQTLNHNVMYWYQQKSSQAPKLLFHYYDKDFNNEADTPDNFQSRRPNTSFCFLDIRSPGLGDTAMYLCATSSRGGFQETQYFGPGTRLLVL.

This clonotype was seen many times. A read error may account for a junction end that differs from germline. The V gene is TRBV5-1, the J gene TRBJ1-3, with unresolved D. The CDR3 extends over 14 amino acids. CDR1 and CDR2 (germline): SGHRS, YFSETQ. The CDR3 region has the DNA TGTGCCAGCAGTCTGGACGGCTCTGGAAACACCATATATTTT. This translates into CASSLDGSGNTIYF.

This clonotype was recorded a few times. The DNA for the CDR3 is TGTGCCACCAGCAGAGATGGGAGAGGGGGCTACGAGCAGTACTTC. Protein sequence: CATSRDGRGGYEQYF. J is TRBJ2-7 and V is TRBV15, with D perhaps TRBD1 (6 bases). Deletions cut 0 bases from V and 3 bases from J, with 12 bases between. The CDR3 consists of 15 residues. CDR1 LNHNV and CDR2 YYDKDF come from the germline V gene (reference sequence).

The chain has TRBV6-1 and TRBJ2-2, with 12 positions matching TRBD2. Germline CDR1 MNHNS, CDR2 SASEGT. The CDR3 consists of 19 residues. Trimming took 3 bases from V and 6 from J; bases not matched to a gene: 14. The CDR3 DNA follows: TGTGCCAGCAGTGAGGGTGGTCGACTAGCGGGAGAGTTTGCCGGGGAGCTGTTTTTT. Translated: CASSEGGRLAGEFAGELFF.